Listed here is a single T cell receptor beta chain. The sample originates from a study of blood T cell repertoires in COVID-19. Study overall: Samples taken during acute and convalescent COVID-19 were collected in the United States, Italy and Spain.

This CDR3 has 16 residues. Germline values: CDR1 LNHNV, CDR2 YYDKDF (reference sequence). The trim removed 0 bases at V and 5 bases at J, leaving 6 bases unmatched. Methods used by the authors: Quantification of nucleated cells was approximated via reference gene primer amplification. Measured with immunoSEQ multiplex PCR; TCRdb has only the in-frame clones, and not every one. V and J calls and clone size follow that table, whereas D and trimming were derived from the DNA. The repertoire has around 51,000 clones, 70% to 90% of them found once; the top ten carry roughly 2.9%. This rearrangement joins TRBV15 to TRBJ2-3, with 9 bases lining up with TRBD2. The sequenced material came from peripheral blood. The clonotype originates from an elderly woman with acute or convalescent COVID-19. The CDR3 here is CATSRDRSGGQDTQYF. The CDR3 nucleotides read TGTGCCACCAGCAGAGATAGAAGCGGGGGGCAAGATACGCAGTATTTT.